This T cell receptor (beta chain) was profiled in a study of T-cell reconstitution after alpha-beta-depleted transplantation in children. CDR1 SGHTA and CDR2 FQGNSA come from the germline V gene. There are 15 residues in the CDR3. J gave up 4 bases and V 5 bases, and 6 bases lay outside the gene matches. Molecular barcoding with unique molecular identifiers was used for the TCRbeta library. TCRdb re-analysed the PCR reads in MiXCR, keeping a single row per CDR3 protein. This sample has nearly 550,000 distinct CDR3 sequences, with approximately 20% found just once. The sample in question was PBMCs from the stem cell graft donor, obtained from the stem cell graft. V usage is TRBV7-2 and J usage is TRBJ1-3, with TRBD1 matching over 9 bases. The receptor's source is a human donor who donated a stem cell graft to a child with acute lymphoblastic leukemia. The CDR3 region has the DNA TGTGCCAGCAGCATACAGGGGGCGCCGGGAAACACCATATATTTT. Protein: CASSIQGAPGNTIYF.